Shown below are 14 T cell receptor beta chains from a single sample sequenced in a study of technical replicates of blood from a handful of donors. Profiling relied on immunoSEQ multiplex PCR, and the TCRdb table lists in-frame clones only, not all of them. The sample lists fewer than 90,000 clones; around 93% were seen once. Input material: T cells isolated from PBMCs. The receptor set was obtained from a human donor in good health.

The V gene is TRBV4-1, the J gene TRBJ1-2; no clear D. This CDR3 has 13 residues. The germline CDR1 and CDR2 sequences are MGHRA and YSYEKL. V was cut by 1 base and J by 4 bases, with 7 bases left in between. This CDR3 reads CASSQGLGYGYTF. Here the CDR3 DNA reads TGCGCCAGCAGCCAAGGACTAGGCTATGGCTACACCTTC.

J is TRBJ2-7 and V is TRBV6-6; TRBD1 aligns across 9 bases. CDR1 is MNHNY and CDR2 is SVGAGI in the germline V gene (reference sequence). This CDR3 has 15 residues. V was pared by 1 base and J by 7 bases, with 8 bases of the junction left unmatched. CDR3 nucleotide sequence: TGTGCCAGCAGTTACTTAGCCGGGACAGGGTGGGAGCAGTACTTC. Protein sequence: CASSYLAGTGWEQYF.

The chain recombines TRBV7-9 with TRBJ2-1; 11 nucleotides agree with TRBD2. The CDR3 contains 16 residues. V lost 5 bases, J lost 4 bases, and 7 bases stayed unmatched. In germline, CDR1 is SEHNR, CDR2 FQNEAQ (reference sequence). CDR3 loop: CASSTEGLADYNEQFF. The CDR3 bases are TGTGCCAGCAGCACCGAGGGACTAGCGGATTACAATGAGCAGTTCTTC.

Only a few counts were recorded for this clone. In DNA, the CDR3 is TGTGCCTGGAGTGTACAGAATAGCAATCAGCCCCAGCATTTT. Its protein product is CAWSVQNSNQPQHF. The gene calls are TRBV30 and TRBJ1-5; D gene unclear. Germline CDR1 reads GTSNPN; CDR2 reads SVGIG (reference sequence). V lost 0 bases and J lost 0, with 6 bases in between. The CDR3 is 14 residues long.

The V gene is TRBV30, the J gene TRBJ1-4; tentative D call: TRBD1 (5 bases). This CDR3 comprises 16 residues. V dropped 0 bases and J dropped 8 bases, with 19 bases sitting between them. Germline V CDR1 and CDR2: GTSNPN, SVGIG (reference sequence). CDR3 amino acids: CAWSVLSGHAGEKLFF. The DNA of the CDR3 is TGTGCCTGGAGTGTACTATCAGGGCATGCGGGGGAAAAACTGTTTTTT.

Turning to this clone: At one end the junction does not follow the germline gene, possibly because of a read error. The chain joins TRBV25-1 to TRBJ1-1; D may be TRBD1 (6 bases). Germline CDR1 MGHDK, CDR2 SYGVNS. The CDR3 consists of 13 residues. This CDR3 reads CASSEGPGTYTQF. DNA of the CDR3: TGTGCCAGCAGTGAAGGCCCCGGGACATATACCCAATTT. The full variable domain, with the rest looked up from reference TRBV25-1 and TRBJ1-1, is EADIYQTPRYLVIGTGKKITLECSQTMGHDKMYWYQQDPGMELHLIHYSYGVNSTEKGDLSSESTVSRIRTEHFPLTLESARPSHTSQYLCASSEGPGTYTQFGQGTRLTVV.

This chain connects TRBV28 to TRBJ2-1; 8 bases agree with TRBD1. Germline-derived CDR1 and CDR2 are MDHEN and SYDVKM. V lost 8 bases and J lost 0; bases outside the gene matches: 9. CDR3 length equals 16 residues. In DNA, the CDR3 is TGTGCCAGCGTCTCAGGGGGCCTTAGCTCCTACAATGAGCAGTTCTTC. Translating it yields CASVSGGLSSYNEQFF. The whole variable domain, filled in from reference TRBV28 and TRBJ2-1, reads DVKVTQSSRYLVKRTGEKVFLECVQDMDHENMFWYRQDPGLGLRLIYFSYDVKMKEKGDIPEGYSVSREKKERFSLILESASTNQTSMYLCASVSGGLSSYNEQFFGPGTRLTVL.

In nucleotides, the CDR3 is TGTGCCAGCAGCGTAGTCGGGGGGACCACTGAAGCTTTCTTT. It yields the protein CASSVVGGTTEAFF. The chain has TRBV9 and TRBJ1-1, with D perhaps matching TRBD1 (5 bases). The CDR3 totals 14 residues. From germline, CDR1 is SGDLS and CDR2 YYNGEE. Trimming took 0 bases from V and 4 from J, leaving 10 bases between them.

The chain recombines TRBV5-8 with TRBJ2-3; possibly TRBD2 for D (7 bases). Germline CDR1 is SGHTS and CDR2 is YDEGEE. Trimming stripped 1 base from V and 5 bases from J, with 17 bases between. The CDR3 extends over 16 amino acids. This CDR3 is CASSLFVGGGLDTQYF. In DNA, the CDR3 is TGTGCCAGCAGCTTGTTCGTGGGGGGGGGCCTAGATACGCAGTATTTT.

The chain employs TRBV6-5 and TRBJ1-5, with TRBD1 identical over 7 bases. This CDR3 region has 15 residues. V shed 6 bases and J 4 bases; nucleotides not matched to a gene: 9. From germline, CDR1 is MNHEY and CDR2 SVGAGI. CDR3 sequence (DNA): TGTGCCAGCAGCCTGACAGGGAAGGGAAATCAGCCCCAGCATTTT. Its protein is CASSLTGKGNQPQHF.

The gene calls are TRBV11-2 and TRBJ1-6; D remains unclear. CDR1 is SGHAT and CDR2 is FQNNGV in the germline V gene. V lost 8 bases and J 1 base, leaving 18 bases between the germline ends. The CDR3 consists of 17 residues. CDR3 nucleotide sequence: TGTGCCAGCCGACCCTGGAAGGTCGGGTCCTATAATTCACCCCTCCACTTT. Protein: CASRPWKVGSYNSPLHF.

V gene TRBV19 combines with J gene TRBJ2-3; 7 bases match TRBD1. V dropped 7 bases and J dropped 2; count of bases not matched to a gene: 18. Germline-derived CDR1 and CDR2 are LNHDA and SQIVND (reference sequence). The CDR3 has 18 amino acids. The chain's CDR3 is CASTRQGKKHGVTDTQYF. For the CDR3, the DNA is TGTGCCAGTACCCGACAGGGAAAGAAACACGGAGTCACAGATACGCAGTATTTT.

This chain joins TRBV5-1 and TRBJ2-2; weak D call: TRBD2 (6 bases). The CDR3 extends over 14 amino acids. Per the germline V gene, CDR1 is SGHRS and CDR2 is YFSETQ. The ends were cut back, 7 bases at V and 3 bases at J, with 13 bases in the middle. The CDR3 sequence: CASLRDSHTGELFF. Here the CDR3 DNA reads TGCGCCAGCCTCCGGGACTCTCACACCGGGGAGCTGTTTTTT.

This chain uses TRBV28 with TRBJ2-7; 11 bases fit TRBD2. This CDR3 region has 15 residues. CDR1 and CDR2 (germline): MDHEN, SYDVKM. Trimming removed 5 bases from V and 5 bases from J; junction bases left unmatched: 8. CDR3: CASSPTSSGRNEQYF. In DNA form, the CDR3 reads TGTGCCAGCAGTCCTACCTCTAGCGGGAGGAACGAGCAGTACTTC.